Listed here is a single TCR beta chain. Its specificity is unknown. This record belongs to a study of CD8 T cells in ankylosing spondylitis. The CDR3 runs 14 residues. Trimming took 4 bases from V and 12 from J; bases not matched to a gene: 11. Germline CDR1 and CDR2: LGHDT and YNNKEL (reference sequence). Using quantitative 5'-RACE with molecular barcodes, the authors made TCR beta libraries. TCRdb re-analysed the 5' RACE reads in MiXCR, keeping a single row per CDR3 protein. The sample holds approximately 400,000 distinct CDR3 sequences, roughly 26% seen once. Study findings and constraints: Clones tied to disease were said to be significantly enriched in matched ankylosing spondylitis synovial fluid. Disease-linked clones were CD8+ and relatively rare in peripheral blood. Reports of some motif variants in reactive arthritis synovial fluid and blood predate this one. In ankylosing spondylitis blood, a motif of roughly 8 highly homologous TCR beta variants appeared characteristic.

The specimen was blood, either unsorted or a sorted T cell fraction (not recorded which). This TCR derives from a male donor with ankylosing spondylitis. The rearrangement links TRBV3-1 to TRBJ2-1; TRBD2 aligns across 8 bases. CDR3 region: CASSPQASGYTQFF. CDR3 nucleotide sequence: TGTGCCAGCAGCCCCCAGGCTAGCGGGTATACGCAGTTCTTC.